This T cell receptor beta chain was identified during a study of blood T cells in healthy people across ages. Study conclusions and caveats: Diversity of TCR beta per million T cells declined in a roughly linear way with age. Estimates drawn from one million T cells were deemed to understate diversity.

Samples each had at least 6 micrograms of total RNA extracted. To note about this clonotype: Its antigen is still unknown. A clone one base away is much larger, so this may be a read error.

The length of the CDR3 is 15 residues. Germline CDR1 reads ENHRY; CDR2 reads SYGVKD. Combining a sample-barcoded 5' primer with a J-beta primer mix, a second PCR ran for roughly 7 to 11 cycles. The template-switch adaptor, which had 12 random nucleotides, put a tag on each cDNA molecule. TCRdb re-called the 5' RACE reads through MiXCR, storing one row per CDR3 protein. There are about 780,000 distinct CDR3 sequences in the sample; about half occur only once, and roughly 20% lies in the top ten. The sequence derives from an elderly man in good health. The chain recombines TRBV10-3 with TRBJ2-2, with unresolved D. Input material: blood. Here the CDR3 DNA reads TGTGCCACCAGTGAGTCAATACGGAACACCGGGGAGCTGTTTTTT. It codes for CATSESIRNTGELFF.